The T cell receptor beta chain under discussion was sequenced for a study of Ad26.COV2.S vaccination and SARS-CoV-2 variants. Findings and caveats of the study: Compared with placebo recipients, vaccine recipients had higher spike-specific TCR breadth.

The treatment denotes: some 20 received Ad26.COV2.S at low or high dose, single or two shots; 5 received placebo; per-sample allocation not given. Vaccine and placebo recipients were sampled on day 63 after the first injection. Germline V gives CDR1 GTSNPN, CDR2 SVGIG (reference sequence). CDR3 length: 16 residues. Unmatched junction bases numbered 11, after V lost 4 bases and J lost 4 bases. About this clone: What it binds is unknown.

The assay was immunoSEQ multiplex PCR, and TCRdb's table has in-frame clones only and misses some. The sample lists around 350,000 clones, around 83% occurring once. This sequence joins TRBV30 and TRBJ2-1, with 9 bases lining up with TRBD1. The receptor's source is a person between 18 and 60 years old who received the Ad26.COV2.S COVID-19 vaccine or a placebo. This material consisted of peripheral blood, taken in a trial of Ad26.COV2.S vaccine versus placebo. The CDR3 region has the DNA TGTGCCTGGACACAGGGGGCTGGGTCGTCATACAATGAGCAGTTCTTC. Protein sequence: CAWTQGAGSSYNEQFF.